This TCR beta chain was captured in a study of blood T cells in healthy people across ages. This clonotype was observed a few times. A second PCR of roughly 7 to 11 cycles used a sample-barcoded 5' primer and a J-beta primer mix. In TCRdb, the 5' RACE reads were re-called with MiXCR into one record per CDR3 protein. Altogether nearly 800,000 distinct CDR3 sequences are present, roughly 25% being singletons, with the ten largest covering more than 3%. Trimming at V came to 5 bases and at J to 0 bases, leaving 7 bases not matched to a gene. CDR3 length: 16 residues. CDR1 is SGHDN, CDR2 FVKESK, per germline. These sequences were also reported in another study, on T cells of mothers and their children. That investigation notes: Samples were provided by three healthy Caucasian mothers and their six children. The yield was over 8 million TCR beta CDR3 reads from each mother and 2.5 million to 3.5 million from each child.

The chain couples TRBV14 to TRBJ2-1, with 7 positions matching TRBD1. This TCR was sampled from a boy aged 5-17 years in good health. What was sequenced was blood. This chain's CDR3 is CASSIRDSSSYNEQFF. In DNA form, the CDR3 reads TGTGCCAGCAGCATACGGGACAGTAGCTCCTACAATGAGCAGTTCTTC. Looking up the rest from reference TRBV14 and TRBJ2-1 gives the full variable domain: EAGVTQFPSHSVIEKGQTVTLRCDPISGHDNLYWYRRVMGKEIKFLLHFVKESKQDESGMPNNRFLAERTGGTYSTLKVQPAELEDSGVYFCASSIRDSSSYNEQFFGPGTRLTVL.